These 26 T cell receptor beta chains were all obtained from the same sample, sequenced in a study of T cell repertoires in cytomegalovirus infection. TCRdb re-derived calls from the reads in MiXCR, one entry per CDR3 protein. The repertoire holds roughly 720,000 distinct CDR3 sequences, about a third seen once, with around 2.8% in the top ten. The source material was PBMCs. The receptors were sampled from a human donor in good health (CMV status not recorded). Some clones in this sample may be carry-over from other donors' samples.

This clonotype appeared a few times. The chain is built from TRBV7-2 and TRBJ2-3; 8 bases match TRBD2. V was pared by 0 bases and J by 7 bases, with 12 bases of the junction left unmatched. The germline CDR1 and CDR2 sequences are SGHTA and FQGNSA. The CDR3 totals 17 residues. Written as DNA, the CDR3 is TGTGCCAGCAGCTTAGCTGCGGGGGGCGTGCAAAGGAATACGCAGTATTTT. Amino acids: CASSLAAGGVQRNTQYF.

This clonotype occurred many times. This chain joins TRBV12-3 or TRBV12-4 and TRBJ1-1; 9 bases agree with TRBD1. Trimming took 5 bases from V and 4 from J; bases not matched to a gene: 5. This CDR3 has 14 residues. Here the CDR3 DNA reads TGTGCCAGCAGTGGGGACAGGGTGGGCACTGAAGCTTTCTTT. This sequence encodes CASSGDRVGTEAFF.

This clonotype was picked up many times. This chain joins TRBV7-2 and TRBJ1-1; 8 bases fit TRBD1. With V trimmed by 4 bases and J by 5 bases, 9 bases remained unmatched. The CDR3 contains 15 residues. Germline CDR1 and CDR2: SGHTA and FQGNSA. The CDR3 DNA is TGTGCCAGCAGCTCAGGACAGGGCTTCGTGACTGAAGCTTTCTTT. Protein sequence: CASSSGQGFVTEAFF. The full variable domain, with the rest looked up from reference TRBV7-2 and TRBJ1-1, is GAGVSQSPSNKVTEKGKDVELRCDPISGHTALYWYRQSLGQGLEFLIYFQGNSAPDKSGLPSDRFSAERTGGSVSTLTIQRTQQEDSAVYLCASSSGQGFVTEAFFGQGTRLTVV.

About this clonotype: One end of the junction varies from germline; a read error may be responsible. The genes are TRBV7-8 and TRBJ2-1; 8 nucleotides agree with TRBD2. This CDR3 spans 15 amino acids. Germline CDR1 reads SGHVS; CDR2 reads FQNEAQ. CDR3 bases: TGTTCCAGCAGCCCTGTAGCGGGAAACTACAATGAGCCGTTCTTC. Translation gives CSSSPVAGNYNEPFF.

This clonotype was recorded only once. Here the CDR3 reads CASSLPVGGNEKLFF. In nucleotides, the CDR3 is TGCGCCAGCAGCCTTCCCGTGGGGGGTAATGAAAAACTGTTTTTT. J is TRBJ1-4 and V is TRBV4-1; D perhaps matches TRBD1 (5 bases). Germline assignment: CDR1 MGHRA and CDR2 YSYEKL. The V gene lost 4 bases and the J gene lost 4 bases, with 13 bases spanning the gap. The CDR3 length is 15 residues.

The chain carries TRBV7-6 and TRBJ2-4; 7 nucleotides match TRBD1. Germline V gives CDR1 SGHVS, CDR2 FNYEAQ. The junction had 7 bases not matched to a gene; V was cut back by 5 bases and J by 0 bases. CDR3 size: 16 residues. CDR3 amino acids: CASSTPGQLAKNIQYF. CDR3 DNA sequence: TGTGCCAGCAGCACGCCGGGACAGCTAGCCAAAAACATTCAGTACTTC.

V gene TRBV7-2 combines with J gene TRBJ1-5; possibly TRBD1 for D (5 bases). CDR3 length equals 15 residues. Looked up from germline, CDR1 is SGHTA and CDR2 is FQGNSA. Trimming took off 4 bases at V and 4 bases at J, with 14 bases between the two ends. This CDR3 reads CASSSTGTRNQPQHF. The CDR3, as DNA: TGTGCCAGCAGCTCGACCGGGACCCGGAATCAGCCCCAGCATTTT. The entire variable domain, with the rest obtained from reference TRBV7-2 and TRBJ1-5, is as follows: GAGVSQSPSNKVTEKGKDVELRCDPISGHTALYWYRQSLGQGLEFLIYFQGNSAPDKSGLPSDRFSAERTGGSVSTLTIQRTQQEDSAVYLCASSSTGTRNQPQHFGDGTRLSIL.

About this clonotype: A much more abundant neighbour one base away suggests this may be a read error. V usage is TRBV7-6 and J usage is TRBJ1-5, with D perhaps TRBD1 (5 bases). V lost 5 bases, J lost 0 bases, and 11 bases lay in between. Germline CDR1 SGHVS, CDR2 FNYEAQ. The CDR3 is 15 residues long. CDR3 region: CASSVGGDSNQPQHF. The CDR3 nucleotides are TGTGCCAGCAGCGTAGGAGGGGATAGCAATCAGCCCCAGCATTTT.

This chain connects TRBV12-3 or TRBV12-4 to TRBJ1-5, with D hard to call. The CDR3 spans 16 residues. V was clipped by 3 bases and J by 0 bases, with 12 bases between them. This CDR3 reads CASSFSLPYSNQPQHF. CDR3 DNA sequence: TGTGCCAGCAGTTTTTCCTTGCCTTATAGCAATCAGCCCCAGCATTTT.

The sample holds a few counts of this clonotype. Written as DNA, the CDR3 is TGTGCCATCAGTGAGTCTGTAGGGGGACATGGCTACACCTTC. This sequence encodes CAISESVGGHGYTF. This chain links TRBV10-3 with TRBJ1-2, with D possibly being TRBD1 (6 bases). The length of the CDR3 is 14 residues. Germline V gene sequence: CDR1 ENHRY, CDR2 SYGVKD. Trimming stripped 0 bases from V and 6 bases from J, with 11 bases between.

The gene calls are TRBV7-3 and TRBJ2-3, with a possible D match to TRBD2 (7 bases). V was pared by 5 bases and J by 4 bases, with 16 bases between. The CDR3 is made up of 15 amino acids. The V gene's germline CDR1 is SGHTA and CDR2 FQGTGA. For the CDR3, the DNA is TGTGCCAGCAGCCCACAAGGGGGGGCGGCAGATACGCAGTATTTT. Amino acid sequence: CASSPQGGAADTQYF.

The V and J genes are TRBV20-1 and TRBJ1-1, with 7 bases lining up with TRBD1. The CDR3 runs 15 residues. Germline V gene data show CDR1 as DFQATT and CDR2 as SNEGSKA (reference sequence). V lost 1 base, J lost 7 bases, and 12 bases stayed unmatched. This CDR3 reads CSARAMFLGGVEAFF. The CDR3 nucleotides read TGCAGTGCTAGAGCGATGTTTTTAGGGGGCGTTGAAGCTTTCTTT.

The V and J genes are TRBV20-1 and TRBJ2-6; D unresolved. The CDR3 spans 15 residues. The V and J ends lost 0 bases and 2 bases respectively, with 8 bases between them. The germline V gene has CDR1 DFQATT and CDR2 SNEGSKA (reference sequence). CDR3 amino acids: CSAREAMPGANVLTF. CDR3 DNA sequence: TGCAGTGCTAGAGAGGCAATGCCTGGGGCCAACGTCCTGACTTTC.

The J gene is TRBJ2-3, the V gene TRBV28; either TRBD1 or TRBD2 may fit D (6 bases each). CDR3 size: 14 residues. The ends were cut back, 6 bases at V and 6 bases at J, with 16 bases in the middle. Per germline, CDR1 MDHEN and CDR2 SYDVKM. CDR3 in DNA: TGTGCCAGCAGCCCCCCCGGGGGCGGGGATACGCAGTATTTT. The encoded protein is CASSPPGGGDTQYF.

This clonotype was counted a few times. The rearrangement uses TRBV28 and TRBJ2-3, with TRBD1 matching over 8 bases. The V gene's germline CDR1 is MDHEN and CDR2 SYDVKM. This CDR3 comprises 15 residues. Trimming removed 5 bases from V and 6 bases from J; junction bases left unmatched: 10. CDR3 bases: TGTGCCAGCAGTCGAAGACAGGGGCCGGCCGATACGCAGTATTTT. Translating gives CASSRRQGPADTQYF.

This clonotype was seen a few times. As DNA, the CDR3 is TGTGCCACGGCCTTCTGGGGGTATAGTCCCGGGGAGCTGTTTTTT. It is translated as CATAFWGYSPGELFF. V gene TRBV6-1 combines with J gene TRBJ2-2; the D call may be TRBD1 or TRBD2 (5 bases each). Trimming shortened V by 10 bases and J by 6 bases, and 21 bases separated the two germline ends. The CDR3 is made up of 15 amino acids. Germline lookup yields CDR1 MNHNS and CDR2 SASEGT.

This chain uses TRBV12-3 or TRBV12-4 with TRBJ1-6; 12 bases are a match to TRBD1. Trimming removed 5 bases from V and 10 bases from J; junction bases left unmatched: 9. The CDR3 loop spans 16 amino acids. The DNA for the CDR3 is TGTGCCAGCAGTCCTCGGGGGACAGGGGGCTTGTCACCCCTCCACTTT. Translated: CASSPRGTGGLSPLHF.

CDR3 sequence (DNA): TGTGCCAGCAGTTACGGATCGGCAGGAGGTCAGCCCCAGCATTTT. Translating it yields CASSYGSAGGQPQHF. The rearrangement joins TRBV6-2 or TRBV6-3 to TRBJ1-5; D not certain. The CDR3 has 15 residues. Trimming took off 2 bases at V and 6 bases at J, with 14 bases between the two ends. Per germline, CDR1 MNHEY and CDR2 SVGEGT.

The chain uses TRBV2 and TRBJ2-7; 10 bases match TRBD1. The CDR3 is 15 residues long. V shed 9 bases and J 6 bases; nucleotides not matched to a gene: 14. Germline V CDR1 and CDR2: SNHLY, FYNNEI. CDR3 region: CARERSGTGVSEQYF. CDR3 bases: TGTGCCAGGGAGAGGTCCGGGACAGGGGTTTCCGAGCAGTACTTC. The whole variable domain, remainder taken from reference TRBV2 and TRBJ2-7, is EPEVTQTPSHQVTQMGQEVILRCVPISNHLYFYWYRQILGQKVEFLVSFYNNEISEKSEIFDDQFSVERPDGSNFTLKIRSTKLEDSAMYFCARERSGTGVSEQYFGPGTRLTVT.

This clonotype was seen a single time. Given a much more abundant clone one base away, this may be a read error. The missing conserved phenylalanine or tryptophan at the end of this CDR3 makes a read error likely. The rearrangement uses TRBV28 and TRBJ1-2, with D perhaps TRBD1 (5 bases). Trimming left V 3 bases short and J 8 bases short, with 13 bases between. The CDR3 is 13 residues long. The germline V gene encodes CDR1 MDHEN and CDR2 SYDVKM. CDR3 sequence (DNA): TGTGCCAGCAGTTTGGGACGAGCTCGGGGCTACACCTTA. This sequence encodes CASSLGRARGYTL.

This chain uses TRBV12-3 or TRBV12-4 with TRBJ1-3; D gene ambiguous. With 2 bases removed from V and 0 bases from J, the gap between germline ends came to 14 bases. The CDR3 spans 17 residues. CDR3 loop: CASSLRRRAPSGNTIYF. The CDR3 nucleotides read TGTGCCAGCAGTTTAAGGCGACGTGCCCCCTCTGGAAACACCATATATTTT.

This chain links TRBV27 with TRBJ1-3; no firm D call. Trimming shortened V by 6 bases and J by 4 bases, and 13 bases separated the two germline ends. The CDR3 sequence is 14 residues long. The V gene's germline CDR1 is MNHEY and CDR2 SMNVEV (reference sequence). The CDR3 is CASRPAGQGNTIYF. The CDR3, as DNA: TGTGCCAGCAGACCTGCGGGCCAGGGAAACACCATATATTTT.

In the case of this clonotype: A much larger clone sits a single nucleotide away, making a read error possible. The chain joins TRBV7-4 to TRBJ2-5; D perhaps matches TRBD2 (5 bases). The germline CDR1 and CDR2 sequences are SGHVT and SQSDAQ. V lost 4 bases, J lost 5 bases, and 23 bases lay in between. The CDR3 length is 17 residues. The CDR3 region is CASSSYHPKGEMETQYF. The CDR3 nucleotides read TGTGCCAGCAGCTCCTACCACCCGAAGGGAGAAATGGAGACCCAGTACTTC.

In this sample, this clonotype turned up many times. This rearrangement joins TRBV7-2 to TRBJ1-5; D uncertain. This CDR3 is 13 amino acids long. Trimming took off 4 bases at V and 5 bases at J, with 9 bases between the two ends. Germline CDR1 is SGHTA and CDR2 is FQGNSA. The CDR3 nucleotides read TGTGCCAGCAGCTCAATCCACTATCAGCCCCAGCATTTT. The encoded protein is CASSSIHYQPQHF.

This chain uses TRBV5-8 with TRBJ2-7; D might be TRBD2 (6 bases). Per germline, CDR1 SGHTS and CDR2 YDEGEE. Trimming shortened V by 0 bases and J by 12 bases, and 10 bases separated the two germline ends. CDR3 length: 11 amino acids. The CDR3 nucleotides are TGTGCCAGCAGCTTGGGACGGGGGTGGTACTTC. This translates into CASSLGRGWYF.

The V and J genes are TRBV28 and TRBJ1-1; D is unresolved. The V gene's germline CDR1 is MDHEN and CDR2 SYDVKM. The V end was cut by 10 bases, the J end by 4 bases, with 13 bases between. The CDR3 covers 12 residues. CDR3 residues: CATLRLGTEAFF. DNA for the CDR3: TGTGCCACCCTACGTCTGGGCACTGAAGCTTTCTTT.